This TCR beta chain was sequenced in a study of T cell responses to AZD1222 COVID-19 vaccine. Findings and caveats of the study: Variant regions that are unmutated are reportedly the target of nearly half of spike-specific TCRs.

Concerning this clone itself: Its antigen remains unidentified.

Profiling relied on immunoSEQ multiplex PCR, and the TCRdb table lists in-frame clones only, not all of them. The repertoire consists of 110,000 to 150,000 clones, with about 90% occurring once and the leading ten covering approximately 2%. Sequenced here: peripheral blood, sampled on day 0 of AZD1222 vaccination. The receptor comes from an adult in good health.

This CDR3 is CASSILPFIPRRWEQYF. The CDR3 region has the DNA TGTGCCAGTAGTATCCTTCCTTTTATACCCCGGAGGTGGGAGCAGTACTTC. V and J are TRBV19 and TRBJ2-7; the D gene is possibly TRBD2 (5 bases). V lost 3 bases to trimming and J lost 7 bases, with 25 bases between them. CDR1 is LNHDA, CDR2 SQIVND, per germline (reference sequence). This CDR3 spans 17 amino acids.